This T cell receptor beta chain appears in the sequencing data of a study of blood T cell repertoires in COVID-19. Study in general: Before being deemed recovered, Cohort 3 donors had two negative PCRs, clearance, or symptom resolution.

TCRdb's copy holds only in-frame clones and misses some; the assay was immunoSEQ multiplex PCR. The profile covers more than 300,000 clones, with over 75% appearing a single time and 1.9% taken by the ten largest. This clone was seen only a few times. The junction departs from the called germline gene at one end, perhaps through a read error. The CDR3 consists of 12 residues. CDR1 is LGHDT, CDR2 YNNKEL, per germline (reference sequence). Researchers sorted participants into cohorts using their self-reported clinical history. Material: PBMCs or T cells enriched from blood (not recorded which). This receptor was obtained from a man aged 40-55 years in a cohort exposed to, infected with or recovered from COVID-19 (not recorded which). The rearrangement joins TRBV3-1 (or the pseudogene TRBV3-2) to TRBJ2-7; perhaps TRBD1 as D (6 bases). Written as DNA, the CDR3 is TGTGCCAGCAGCCAATTTGTGGACAGATTAGCCTTC. This gives the protein CASSQFVDRLAF.